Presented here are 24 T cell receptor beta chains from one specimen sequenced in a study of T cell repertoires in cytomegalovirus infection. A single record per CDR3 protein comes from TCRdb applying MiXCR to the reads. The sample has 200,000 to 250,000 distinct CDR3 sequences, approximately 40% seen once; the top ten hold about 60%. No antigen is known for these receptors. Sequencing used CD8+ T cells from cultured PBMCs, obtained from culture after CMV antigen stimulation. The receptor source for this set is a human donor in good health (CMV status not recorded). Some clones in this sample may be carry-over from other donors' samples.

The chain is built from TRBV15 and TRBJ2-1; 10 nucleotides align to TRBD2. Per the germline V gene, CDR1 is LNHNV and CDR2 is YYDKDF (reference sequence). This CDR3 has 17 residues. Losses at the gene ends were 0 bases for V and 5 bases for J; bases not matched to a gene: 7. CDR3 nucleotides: TGTGCCACCAGCAGAGATAAGCGGGAGGGCCTTAACAATGAGCAGTTCTTC. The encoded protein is CATSRDKREGLNNEQFF. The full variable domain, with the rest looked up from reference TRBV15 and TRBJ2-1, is DAMVIQNPRYQVTQFGKPVTLSCSQTLNHNVMYWYQQKSSQAPKLLFHYYDKDFNNEADTPDNFQSRRPNTSFCFLDIRSPGLGDTAMYLCATSRDKREGLNNEQFFGPGTRLTVL.

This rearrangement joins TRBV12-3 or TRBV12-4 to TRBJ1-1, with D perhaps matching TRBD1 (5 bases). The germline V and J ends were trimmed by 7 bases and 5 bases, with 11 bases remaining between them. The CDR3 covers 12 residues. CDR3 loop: CASTLGQTEAFF. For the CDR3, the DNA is TGTGCCAGCACCTTAGGACAAACTGAAGCTTTCTTT.

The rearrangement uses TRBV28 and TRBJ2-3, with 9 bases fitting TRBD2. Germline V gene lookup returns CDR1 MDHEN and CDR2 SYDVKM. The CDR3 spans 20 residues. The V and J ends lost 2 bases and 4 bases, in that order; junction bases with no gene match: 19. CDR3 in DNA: TGTGCCAGCAGTTTAGTCGTAGCGGGAGAGGCCTTATTGGGCGCAGATACGCAGTATTTT. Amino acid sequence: CASSLVVAGEALLGADTQYF.

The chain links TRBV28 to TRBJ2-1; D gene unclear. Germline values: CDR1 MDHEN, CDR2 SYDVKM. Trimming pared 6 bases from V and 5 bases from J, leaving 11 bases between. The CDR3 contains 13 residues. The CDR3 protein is CASSNQNNNEQFF. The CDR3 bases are TGTGCCAGCAGCAACCAAAACAACAATGAGCAGTTCTTC.

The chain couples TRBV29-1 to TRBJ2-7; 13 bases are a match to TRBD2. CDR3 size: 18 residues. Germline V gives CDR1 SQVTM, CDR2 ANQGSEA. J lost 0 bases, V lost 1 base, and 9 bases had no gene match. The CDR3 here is CSVEVRTSGGPSSYEQYF. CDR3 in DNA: TGCAGCGTTGAAGTACGGACTAGCGGGGGCCCAAGCTCCTACGAGCAGTACTTC.

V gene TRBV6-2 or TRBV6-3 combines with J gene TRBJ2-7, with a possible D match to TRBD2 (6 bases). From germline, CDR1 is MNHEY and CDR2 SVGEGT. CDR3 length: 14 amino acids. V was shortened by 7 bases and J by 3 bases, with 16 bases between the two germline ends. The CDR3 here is CASTWLEGYYEQYF. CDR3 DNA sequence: TGTGCCAGCACCTGGCTGGAGGGATACTACGAGCAGTACTTC.

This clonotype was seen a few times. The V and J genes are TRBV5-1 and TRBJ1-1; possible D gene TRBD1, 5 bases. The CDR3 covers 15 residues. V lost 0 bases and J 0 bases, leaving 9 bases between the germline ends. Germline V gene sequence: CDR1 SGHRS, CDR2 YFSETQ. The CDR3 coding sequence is TGCGCCAGCAGCTTGGGCTGGGGGTTGAACACTGAAGCTTTCTTT. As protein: CASSLGWGLNTEAFF.

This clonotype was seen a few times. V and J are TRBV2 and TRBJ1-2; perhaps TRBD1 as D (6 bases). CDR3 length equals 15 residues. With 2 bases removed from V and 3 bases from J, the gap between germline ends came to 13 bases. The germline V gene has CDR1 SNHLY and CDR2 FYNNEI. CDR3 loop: CASSELAGEDYGYTF. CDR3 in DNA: TGTGCCAGCAGTGAACTAGCAGGGGAAGACTATGGCTACACCTTC.

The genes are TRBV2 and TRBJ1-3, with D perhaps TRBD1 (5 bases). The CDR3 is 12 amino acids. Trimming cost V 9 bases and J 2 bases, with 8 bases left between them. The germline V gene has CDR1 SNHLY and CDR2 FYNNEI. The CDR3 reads CARQVPGNTIYF. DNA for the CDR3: TGTGCCAGACAGGTTCCTGGAAACACCATATATTTT.

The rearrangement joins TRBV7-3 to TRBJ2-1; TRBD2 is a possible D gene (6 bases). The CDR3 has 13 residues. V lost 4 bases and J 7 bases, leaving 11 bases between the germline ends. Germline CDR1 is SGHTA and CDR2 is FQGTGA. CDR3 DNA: TGTGCCAGCAGCTCACATAGCGGAAATGAGCAGTTCTTC. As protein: CASSSHSGNEQFF.

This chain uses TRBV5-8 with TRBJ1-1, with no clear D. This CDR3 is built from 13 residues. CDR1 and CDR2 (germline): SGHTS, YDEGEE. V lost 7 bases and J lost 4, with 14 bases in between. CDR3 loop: CASCLTSATEAFF. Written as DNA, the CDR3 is TGTGCCAGCTGTTTGACGTCAGCCACTGAAGCTTTCTTT.

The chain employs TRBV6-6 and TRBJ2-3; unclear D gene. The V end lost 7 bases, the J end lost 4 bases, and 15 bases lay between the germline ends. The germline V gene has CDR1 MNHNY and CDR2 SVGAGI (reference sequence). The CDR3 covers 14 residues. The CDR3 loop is CASTSHWFADTQYF. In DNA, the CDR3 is TGTGCCAGCACCTCCCACTGGTTCGCAGATACGCAGTATTTT.

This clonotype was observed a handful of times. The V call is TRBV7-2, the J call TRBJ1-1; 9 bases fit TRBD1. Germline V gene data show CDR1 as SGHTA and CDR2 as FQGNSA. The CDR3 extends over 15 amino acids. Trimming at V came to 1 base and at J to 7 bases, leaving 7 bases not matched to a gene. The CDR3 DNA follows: TGTGCCAGCAGCTTAGGGTGGGACAGGGTTTTTGAAGCTTTCTTT. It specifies CASSLGWDRVFEAFF. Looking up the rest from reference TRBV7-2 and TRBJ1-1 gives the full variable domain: GAGVSQSPSNKVTEKGKDVELRCDPISGHTALYWYRQSLGQGLEFLIYFQGNSAPDKSGLPSDRFSAERTGGSVSTLTIQRTQQEDSAVYLCASSLGWDRVFEAFFGQGTRLTVV.

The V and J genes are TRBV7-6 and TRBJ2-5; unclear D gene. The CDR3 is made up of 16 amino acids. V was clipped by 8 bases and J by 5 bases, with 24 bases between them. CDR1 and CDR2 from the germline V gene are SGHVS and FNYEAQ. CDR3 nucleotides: TGTGCCAGCGGCCCCCGATCCGCAGTCGTGGCGGAGACCCAGTACTTC. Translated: CASGPRSAVVAETQYF.

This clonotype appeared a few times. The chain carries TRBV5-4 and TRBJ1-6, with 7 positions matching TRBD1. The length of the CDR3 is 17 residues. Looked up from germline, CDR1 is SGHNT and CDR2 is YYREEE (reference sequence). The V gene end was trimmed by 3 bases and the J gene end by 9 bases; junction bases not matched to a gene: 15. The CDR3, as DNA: TGTGCCAGCAGCTCTCGAAATATCGCTGACAGGGCTTCACCCCTCCACTTT. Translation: CASSSRNIADRASPLHF. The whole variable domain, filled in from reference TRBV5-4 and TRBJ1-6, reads ETGVTQSPTHLIKTRGQQVTLRCSSQSGHNTVSWYQQALGQGPQFIFQYYREEENGRGNFPPRFSGLQFPNYSSELNVNALELDDSALYLCASSSRNIADRASPLHFGNGTRLTVT.

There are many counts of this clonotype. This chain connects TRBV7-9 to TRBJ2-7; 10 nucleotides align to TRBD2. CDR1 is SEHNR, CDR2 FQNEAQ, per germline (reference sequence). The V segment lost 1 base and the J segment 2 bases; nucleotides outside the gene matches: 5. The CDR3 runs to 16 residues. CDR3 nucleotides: TGTGCCAGCAGCTTAGAGCGGACTAGCGGAACCTACGAGCAGTACTTC. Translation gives CASSLERTSGTYEQYF. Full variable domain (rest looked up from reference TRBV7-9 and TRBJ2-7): DTGVSQNPRHKITKRGQNVTFRCDPISEHNRLYWYRQTLGQGPEFLTYFQNEAQLEKSRLLSDRFSAERPKGSFSTLEIQRTEQGDSAMYLCASSLERTSGTYEQYFGPGTRLTVT.

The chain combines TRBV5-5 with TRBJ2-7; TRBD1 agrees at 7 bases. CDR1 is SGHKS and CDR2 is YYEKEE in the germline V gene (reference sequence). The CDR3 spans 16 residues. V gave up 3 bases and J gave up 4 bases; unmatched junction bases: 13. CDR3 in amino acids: CASSSITGAIPYEQYF. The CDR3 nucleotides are TGTGCCAGCAGCTCAATAACAGGGGCCATTCCTTACGAGCAGTACTTC.

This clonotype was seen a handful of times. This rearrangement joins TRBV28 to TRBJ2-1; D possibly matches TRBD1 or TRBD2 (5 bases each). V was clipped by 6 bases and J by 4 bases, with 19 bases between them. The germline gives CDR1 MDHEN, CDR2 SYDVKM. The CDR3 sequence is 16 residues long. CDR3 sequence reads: CASSPGRGPDYNEQFF. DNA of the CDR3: TGTGCCAGCAGCCCGGGACGCGGGCCAGATTACAATGAGCAGTTCTTC.

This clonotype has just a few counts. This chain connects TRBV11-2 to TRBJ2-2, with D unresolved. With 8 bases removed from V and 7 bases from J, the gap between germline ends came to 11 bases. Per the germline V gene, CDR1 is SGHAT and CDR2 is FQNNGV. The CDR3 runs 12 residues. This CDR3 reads CASRLVGGELFF. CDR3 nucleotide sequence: TGTGCCAGCCGCCTTGTTGGCGGGGAGCTGTTTTTT.

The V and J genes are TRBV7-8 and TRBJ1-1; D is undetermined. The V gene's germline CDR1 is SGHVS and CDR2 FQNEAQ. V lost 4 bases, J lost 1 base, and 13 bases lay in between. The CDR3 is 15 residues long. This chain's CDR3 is CASSSPTRPNTEAFF. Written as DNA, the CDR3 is TGTGCCAGCAGCTCACCGACCAGACCGAACACTGAAGCTTTCTTT.

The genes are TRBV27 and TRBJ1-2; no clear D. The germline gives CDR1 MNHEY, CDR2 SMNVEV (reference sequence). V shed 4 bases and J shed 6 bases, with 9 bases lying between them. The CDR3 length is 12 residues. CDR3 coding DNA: TGTGCCAGCAGTTCCGGCCGAAATGGCTACACCTTC. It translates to CASSSGRNGYTF.

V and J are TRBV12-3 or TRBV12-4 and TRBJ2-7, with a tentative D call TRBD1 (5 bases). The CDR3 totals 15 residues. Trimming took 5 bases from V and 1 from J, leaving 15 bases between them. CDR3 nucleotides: TGTGCCAGCAGTCCTGACAGTTATAGGTCCTACGAGCAGTACTTC. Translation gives CASSPDSYRSYEQYF.

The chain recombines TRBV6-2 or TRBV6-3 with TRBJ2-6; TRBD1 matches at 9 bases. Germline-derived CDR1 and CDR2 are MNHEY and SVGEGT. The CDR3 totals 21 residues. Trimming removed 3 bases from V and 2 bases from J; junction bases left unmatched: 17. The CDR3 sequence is CASSYPFLRDRVPPGANVLTF. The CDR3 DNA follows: TGTGCCAGCAGTTATCCCTTCCTACGGGACAGGGTCCCACCTGGGGCCAACGTCCTGACTTTC.

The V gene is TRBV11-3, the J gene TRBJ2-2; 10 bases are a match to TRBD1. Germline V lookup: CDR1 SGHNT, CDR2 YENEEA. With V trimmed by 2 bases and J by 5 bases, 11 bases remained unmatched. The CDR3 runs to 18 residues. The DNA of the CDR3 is TGTGCCAGCAGCTTATTCTGGTCGGGACAGGGGTCAACCGGGGAGCTGTTTTTT. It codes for CASSLFWSGQGSTGELFF. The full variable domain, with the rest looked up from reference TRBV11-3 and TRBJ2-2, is EAGVVQSPRYKIIEKKQPVAFWCNPISGHNTLYWYLQNLGQGPELLIRYENEEAVDDSQLPKDRFSAERLKGVDSTLKIQPAELGDSAVYLCASSLFWSGQGSTGELFFGEGSRLTVL.